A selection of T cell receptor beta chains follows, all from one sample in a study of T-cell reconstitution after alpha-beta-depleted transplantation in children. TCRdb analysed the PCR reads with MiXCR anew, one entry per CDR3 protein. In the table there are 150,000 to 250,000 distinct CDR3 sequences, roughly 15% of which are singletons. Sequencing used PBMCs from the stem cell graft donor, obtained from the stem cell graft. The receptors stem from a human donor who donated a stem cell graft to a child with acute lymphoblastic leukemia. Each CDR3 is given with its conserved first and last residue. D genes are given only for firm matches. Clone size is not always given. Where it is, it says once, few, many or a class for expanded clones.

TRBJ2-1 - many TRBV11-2 TGTGCCAGCAGCCCCCAGCGGTATTCCCTCAATGAGCAGTTCTTC CASSPQRYSLNEQFF
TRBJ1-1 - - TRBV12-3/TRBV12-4 TGTGCCAGCAGTGCTACCGGGACGCGAGCTTTCTTT CASSATGTRAFF
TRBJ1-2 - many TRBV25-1 TGTGCCAGCAGTGATTCGCAGTGGAGTGGCTACACCTTC CASSDSQWSGYTF
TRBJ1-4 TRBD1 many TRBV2 TGTGCCAGCAGTGAATTTGGGACAGCTAATGAAAAACTGTTTTTT CASSEFGTANEKLFF
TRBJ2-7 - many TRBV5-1 TGCGCCAGCAGCAAATATGATCCCTACGAGCAGTACTTC CASSKYDPYEQYF
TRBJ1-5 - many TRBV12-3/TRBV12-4 TGTGCCAGCAGTTTAGGTGGGGACGGAAATCAGCCCCAGCATTTT CASSLGGDGNQPQHF
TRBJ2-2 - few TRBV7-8 TGTGCCAGCAGCTTAGCGTCCCGGGCAGGGTGGTACGACACCGGGGAGCTGTTTTTT CASSLASRAGWYDTGELFF
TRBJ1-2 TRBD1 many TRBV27 TGTGCCAGCAGTGAAAGGGGGACAGGACATGGCTACACCTTC CASSERGTGHGYTF
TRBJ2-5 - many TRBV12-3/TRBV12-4 TGTGCCAGCAGTTTCTATCAAGAGACCCAGTACTTC CASSFYQETQYF
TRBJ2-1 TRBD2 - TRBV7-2 TGTGCCAGCAGCTTATTCGATCATAGCGGGAGAACGGGAGCGAGCTCCTACAATGAGCAGTTCTTC CASSLFDHSGRTGASSYNEQFF
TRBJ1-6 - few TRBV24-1 TGTGCCACCAGTGAAAGTAGGACACCGAGCTCCTATAATTCACCCCTCCACTTT CATSESRTPSSYNSPLHF
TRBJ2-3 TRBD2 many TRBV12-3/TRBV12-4 TGTGCCAGCAGTTTGCTAGCGGGAGATGTAACAGATACGCAGTATTTT CASSLLAGDVTDTQYF
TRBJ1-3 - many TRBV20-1 TGCGGATCATACTCTGGAAACACCATATATTTT CGSYSGNTIYF
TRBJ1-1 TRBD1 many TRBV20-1 TGCAGTGCTAGATCGGGACAGGGCTCCGCTGAAGCTTTCTTT CSARSGQGSAEAFF
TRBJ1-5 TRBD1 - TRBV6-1 TGTGCCAGCAGTGGGACAGGGGGCAATCAGCCCCAGCATTTT CASSGTGGNQPQHF
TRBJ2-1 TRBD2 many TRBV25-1 TGTGCCAGCAGTCCCGAGGTTAGCGGGAGTGGTGTATTCGAGAAGAATGAGCAGTTCTTC CASSPEVSGSGVFEKNEQFF
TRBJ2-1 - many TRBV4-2 TGTGCCAGCAGCCTCACCCCCAATCCCCCCGGGAGTGGGTACAATGAGCAGTTCTTC CASSLTPNPPGSGYNEQFF
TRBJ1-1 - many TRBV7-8 TGTGCCAGCAGCTTACCAGGCATGAGCACTGAAGCTTTCTTT CASSLPGMSTEAFF